The following is a T cell receptor beta chain sequence with its context. Its recognized antigen is unknown. Per-base quality was not reported, and no clone a single base away is much larger than it. Genomic DNA was extracted from sorted cells for sequencing of the TCRbeta CDR3 region. The immunoSEQ Assay was used to sequence the TCRbeta CDR3 regions. Sourced from immuneACCESS, this table was stored by TCRdb with only in-frame sequences that have V and J called. A share of the clones is absent; for the studies checked, an unresolved V gene accounts for under half, and the remainder has no known explanation. This sample has tens of thousands of clones in its table, and approximately 81% of those were observed once. The ten most abundant clones make up about 0.83% of the sample. Patients with a history of autoimmune disease or receiving systemic immunosuppression were excluded from the trial. In every dose cohort, peripheral blood was drawn for TCR sequencing at baseline, cycle 4 day 1, and cycle 7 day 1. Samples were obtained from an open-label, multicenter, first-in-human phase I dose-escalation trial of ivuxolimab. The trial enrolled adults with locally advanced or metastatic head and neck squamous cell, hepatocellular, melanoma or renal cell carcinoma. CD4+ and CD8+ T cells were sorted separately from peripheral blood before TCR sequencing.

The record originates from a study of OX40 agonist ivuxolimab in advanced cancers. A note on the overall study: The costimulatory receptor OX40 (CD134) was targeted by ivuxolimab, a fully human IgG2 agonistic monoclonal antibody. Intravenous ivuxolimab was administered to patients every 2 weeks at six dose levels: 0.01, 0.1, 0.3, 1.5, 3 and 10 mg/kg. Of the approximately 54 patients in dose escalation, about 19 had hepatocellular carcinoma, approximately 15 had melanoma, 9 had renal cell carcinoma and 9 had head and neck cancer. In the dose-escalation cohort, 75% to 90% of patients were male, and the mean age was 60 years with a range of roughly 20 to 85. Prior anti-PD-1, anti-PD-L1 or anti-CTLA-4 therapy was permitted, and checkpoint inhibitors had been received by about 37% of dose-escalation patients. Partial responses occurred in three dose-escalation patients, of whom one had hepatocellular carcinoma and two had cutaneous melanoma. Peripheral TCRbeta sequencing was intended to test whether TCR sequence diversity was altered and clonal T-cell expansion was caused by ivuxolimab. The paper covers the monotherapy dose-escalation part of the phase I ivuxolimab trial, which included N of about 56 patients. The investigation overall reported the following: In the 0.1-3.0 mg/kg groups, partial responders had among the lowest normalized peripheral clonal expansion, particularly in CD8+ T cells. Antigen specificity was not determined for the clonally expanded peripheral T cells. Low levels of normalized T-cell clonal expansion were also shown by some nonresponding patients. Clonal expansion of both CD4+ and CD8+ blood T cells was observed from baseline to week 6 at doses 0.1 to 3.0 mg/kg. After ivuxolimab, expanded clones were on average more numerous among CD8+ T cells than among CD4+ T cells.

The germline V and J ends show losses of 1 base and 2 bases respectively, and no gene match explains 2 bases of the junction. From the cysteine through the phenylalanine, the CDR3 covers 15 amino acids. Solely the CDR3 DNA is kept, with 45 bases framed from the first base. CDR1 is given as SGHNT and CDR2 as YENEEA, both from the germline V gene. Specimen: CD4+ or CD8+ T cells sorted from blood, collected in a trial of the OX40 agonist ivuxolimab. The chain employs TRBV11-3 and TRBJ2-3, with TRBD2 identical over 8 junction bases. The sequence derives from an adult with an advanced solid tumor such as melanoma, head and neck, liver or kidney cancer. The nucleotide sequence is given as TGTGCCAGCAGCTTAGCGGGAGGGCTCACAGATACGCAGTATTTT. Its protein reads: CASSLAGGLTDTQYF.